This note documents a single T cell receptor (beta chain) sequence. Its antigen is not identified. Germline lookup yields CDR1 MNHNS and CDR2 SASEGT. Trimming shortened V by 2 bases and J by 4 bases, and 6 bases separated the two germline ends. The CDR3 is 12 amino acids. The data originate from a study of graft-versus-host responses after intestinal transplantation. Across the whole study: The whole recipient group had anti-thymocyte globulin induction followed by tacrolimus and steroids for around three years.

Whole-study results and caveats: Researchers found peak circulating GvH clone levels linked to early post-transplant HvG declines. Detected in recipient marrow were GvH clones, some of which were first observed in ileum or blood. Allografts carried high graft-versus-host to host-versus-graft clonal ratios in patients having graft-donor T cell macrochimerism.

Sequenced by immunoSEQ multiplex PCR; TCRdb stores in-frame clones only, minus some. This sample has some 15,000 clones, with just under 95% found just once. This TCR was recovered from a human patient who received an intestinal transplant, so some T cells may come from the graft donor. The starting material was PBMCs, obtained 9 days after transplant. This chain joins TRBV6-1 and TRBJ2-7; a weak D match, TRBD2 (5 bases). The CDR3 sequence is CASSEPGYEQYF. DNA of the CDR3: TGTGCCAGCAGTGAACCGGGATACGAGCAGTACTTC.